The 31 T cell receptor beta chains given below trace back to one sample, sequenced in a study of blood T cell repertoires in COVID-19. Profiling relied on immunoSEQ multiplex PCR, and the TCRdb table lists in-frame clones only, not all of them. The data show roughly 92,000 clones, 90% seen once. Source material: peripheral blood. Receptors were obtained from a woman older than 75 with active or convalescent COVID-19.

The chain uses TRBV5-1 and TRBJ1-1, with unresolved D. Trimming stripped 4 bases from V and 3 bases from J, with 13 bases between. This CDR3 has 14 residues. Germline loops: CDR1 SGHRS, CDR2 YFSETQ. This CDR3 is CASSRRGEDTEAFF. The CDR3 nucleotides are TGCGCCAGCAGCCGGCGGGGTGAAGACACTGAAGCTTTCTTT.

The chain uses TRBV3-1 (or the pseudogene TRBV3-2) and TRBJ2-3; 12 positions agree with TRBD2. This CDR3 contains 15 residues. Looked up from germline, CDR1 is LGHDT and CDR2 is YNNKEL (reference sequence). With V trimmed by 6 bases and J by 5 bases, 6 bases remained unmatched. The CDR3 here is CASRAWTSGEDTQYF. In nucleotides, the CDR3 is TGTGCCAGCAGGGCCTGGACTAGCGGGGAAGATACGCAGTATTTT.

Written as DNA, the CDR3 is TGTGCCAGTCAGGGTTCTGGACAGGTATCGTACGAGCAGTACTTC. It translates to CASQGSGQVSYEQYF. The chain recombines TRBV2 with TRBJ2-7, with 7 nucleotides matching TRBD1. The germline V gene encodes CDR1 SNHLY and CDR2 FYNNEI. The CDR3 contains 15 residues. The trim removed 9 bases at V and 4 bases at J, leaving 15 bases unmatched.

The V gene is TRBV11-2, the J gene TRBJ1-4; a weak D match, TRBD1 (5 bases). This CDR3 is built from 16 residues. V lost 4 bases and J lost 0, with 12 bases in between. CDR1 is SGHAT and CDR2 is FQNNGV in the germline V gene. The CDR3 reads CASSSRGVTTNEKLFF. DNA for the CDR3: TGTGCCAGCAGCTCCCGGGGGGTGACAACTAATGAAAAACTGTTTTTT.

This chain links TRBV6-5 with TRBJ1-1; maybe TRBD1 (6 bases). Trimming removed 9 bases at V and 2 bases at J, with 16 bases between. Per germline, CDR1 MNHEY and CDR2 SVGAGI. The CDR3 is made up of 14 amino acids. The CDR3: CASLQTGANTEAFF. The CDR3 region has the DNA TGTGCCAGTTTACAGACAGGAGCAAACACTGAAGCTTTCTTT.

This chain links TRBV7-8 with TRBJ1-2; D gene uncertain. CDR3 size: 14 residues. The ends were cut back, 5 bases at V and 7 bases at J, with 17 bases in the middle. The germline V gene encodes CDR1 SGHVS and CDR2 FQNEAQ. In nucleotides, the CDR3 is TGTGCCAGCAGCCCGGGTCGTGGGTTAGGTGGCTACACCTTC. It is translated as CASSPGRGLGGYTF.

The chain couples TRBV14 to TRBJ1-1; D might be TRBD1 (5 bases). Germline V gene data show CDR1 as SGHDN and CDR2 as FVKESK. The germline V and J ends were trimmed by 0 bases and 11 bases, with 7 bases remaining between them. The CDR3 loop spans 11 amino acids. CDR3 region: CASSQEGAAFF. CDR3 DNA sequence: TGTGCCAGCAGCCAAGAAGGGGCGGCTTTCTTT.

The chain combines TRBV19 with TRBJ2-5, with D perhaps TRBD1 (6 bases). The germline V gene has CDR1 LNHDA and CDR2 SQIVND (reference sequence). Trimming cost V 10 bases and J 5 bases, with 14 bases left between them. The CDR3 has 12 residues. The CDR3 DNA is TGTGCCACTCGACAGGCAGGGGAGACCCAGTACTTC. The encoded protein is CATRQAGETQYF.

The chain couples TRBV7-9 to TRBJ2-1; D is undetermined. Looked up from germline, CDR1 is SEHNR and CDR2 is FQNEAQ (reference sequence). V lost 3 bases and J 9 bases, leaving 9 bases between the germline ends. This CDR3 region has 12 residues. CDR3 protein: CASSFRTGEQFF. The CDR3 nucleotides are TGTGCCAGCAGCTTCCGCACGGGTGAGCAGTTCTTC.

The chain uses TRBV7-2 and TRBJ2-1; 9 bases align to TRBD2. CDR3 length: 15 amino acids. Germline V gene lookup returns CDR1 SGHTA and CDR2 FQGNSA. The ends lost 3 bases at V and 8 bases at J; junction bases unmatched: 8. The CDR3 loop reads CASSLGLAKGYEQFF. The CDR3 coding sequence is TGTGCCAGCAGCTTGGGACTAGCAAAAGGGTATGAGCAGTTCTTC.

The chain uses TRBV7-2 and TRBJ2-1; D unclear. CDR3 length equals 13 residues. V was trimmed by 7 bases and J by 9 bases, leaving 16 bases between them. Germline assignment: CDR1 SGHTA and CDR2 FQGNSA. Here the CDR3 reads CASILFHGSEQFF. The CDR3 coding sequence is TGTGCCAGCATACTCTTCCACGGTAGTGAGCAGTTCTTC.

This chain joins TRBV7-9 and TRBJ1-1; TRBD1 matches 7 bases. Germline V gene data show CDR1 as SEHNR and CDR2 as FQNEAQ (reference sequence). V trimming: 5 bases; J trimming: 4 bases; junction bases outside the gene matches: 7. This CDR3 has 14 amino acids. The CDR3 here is CASSPRGQSTEAFF. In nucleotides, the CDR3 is TGTGCCAGCAGCCCGAGGGGACAGTCCACTGAAGCTTTCTTT.

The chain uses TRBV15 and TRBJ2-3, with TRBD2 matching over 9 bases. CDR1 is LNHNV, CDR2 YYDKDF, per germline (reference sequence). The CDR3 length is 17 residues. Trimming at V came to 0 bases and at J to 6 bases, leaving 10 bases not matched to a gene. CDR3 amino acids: CATSRDLLAGWVDTQYF. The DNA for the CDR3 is TGTGCCACCAGCAGAGACCTTCTAGCGGGATGGGTCGATACGCAGTATTTT.

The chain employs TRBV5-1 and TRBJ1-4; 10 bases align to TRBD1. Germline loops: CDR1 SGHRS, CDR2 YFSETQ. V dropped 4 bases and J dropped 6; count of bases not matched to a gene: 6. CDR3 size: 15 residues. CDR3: CASSPIGTGDEKLFF. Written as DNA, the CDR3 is TGCGCCAGCAGCCCCATCGGGACAGGGGATGAAAAACTGTTTTTT.

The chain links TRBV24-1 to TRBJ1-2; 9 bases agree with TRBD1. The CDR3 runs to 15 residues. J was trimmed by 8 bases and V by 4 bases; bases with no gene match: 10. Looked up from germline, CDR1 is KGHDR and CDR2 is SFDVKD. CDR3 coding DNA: TGTGCCACCAGTGACCGAACAGGGGGCTCGAGGGGCTACACCTTC. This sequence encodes CATSDRTGGSRGYTF.

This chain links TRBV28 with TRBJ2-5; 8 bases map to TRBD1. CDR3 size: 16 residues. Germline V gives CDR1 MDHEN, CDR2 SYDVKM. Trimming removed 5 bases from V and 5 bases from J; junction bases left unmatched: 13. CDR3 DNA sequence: TGTGCCAGCAGTACCCCCCGGGGACAGGTCGCGGAGACCCAGTACTTC. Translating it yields CASSTPRGQVAETQYF.

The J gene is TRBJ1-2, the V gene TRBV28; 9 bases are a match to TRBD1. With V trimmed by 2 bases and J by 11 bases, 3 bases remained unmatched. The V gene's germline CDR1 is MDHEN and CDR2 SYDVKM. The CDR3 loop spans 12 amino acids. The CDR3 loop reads CASSLGDRVYTF. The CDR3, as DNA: TGTGCCAGCAGTTTAGGGGACAGGGTTTACACCTTC.

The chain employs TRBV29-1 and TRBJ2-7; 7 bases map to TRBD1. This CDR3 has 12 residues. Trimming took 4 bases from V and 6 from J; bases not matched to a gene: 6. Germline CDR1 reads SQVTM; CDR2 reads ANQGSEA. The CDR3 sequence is CSVVYRGVEQYF. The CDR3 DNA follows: TGCAGCGTTGTTTACAGGGGTGTCGAGCAGTACTTC.

The CDR3 nucleotides read TGTGCCAGCAGTTTAAAAAGGGGCTATGGCTACACCTTC. Translated, it gives CASSLKRGYGYTF. The genes are TRBV12-3 or TRBV12-4 and TRBJ1-2, with a possible D match to TRBD1 (5 bases). Trimming removed 2 bases at V and 4 bases at J, with 8 bases between. The CDR3 is made up of 13 amino acids.

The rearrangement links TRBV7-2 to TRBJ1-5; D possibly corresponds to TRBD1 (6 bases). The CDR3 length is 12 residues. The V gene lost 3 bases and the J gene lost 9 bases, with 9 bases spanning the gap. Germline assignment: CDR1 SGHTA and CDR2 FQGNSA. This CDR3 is CASSFGRGPQHF. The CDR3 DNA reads TGTGCCAGCAGCTTCGGCAGGGGGCCCCAGCATTTT.

DNA of the CDR3: TGTGCCAGCAGACCCCAGACAGGGAACGAGCAGTACTTC. Translation gives CASRPQTGNEQYF. This rearrangement joins TRBV28 to TRBJ2-7; the match to TRBD1 covers 7 bases. With 6 bases clipped from V and 5 bases from J, the junction kept 7 bases outside the gene matches. Germline-derived CDR1 and CDR2 are MDHEN and SYDVKM. The CDR3 has 13 residues.

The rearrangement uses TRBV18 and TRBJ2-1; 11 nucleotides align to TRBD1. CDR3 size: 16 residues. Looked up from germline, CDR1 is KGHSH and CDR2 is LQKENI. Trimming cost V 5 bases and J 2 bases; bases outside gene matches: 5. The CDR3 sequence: CASSLPGQGAYNEQFF. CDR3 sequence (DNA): TGTGCCAGCTCATTACCGGGACAGGGGGCCTACAATGAGCAGTTCTTC.

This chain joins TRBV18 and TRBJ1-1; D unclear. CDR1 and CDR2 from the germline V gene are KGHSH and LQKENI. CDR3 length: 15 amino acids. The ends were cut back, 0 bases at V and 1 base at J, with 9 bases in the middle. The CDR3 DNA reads TGTGCCAGCTCACCACCTTCCGCAGGGAACACTGAAGCTTTCTTT. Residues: CASSPPSAGNTEAFF.

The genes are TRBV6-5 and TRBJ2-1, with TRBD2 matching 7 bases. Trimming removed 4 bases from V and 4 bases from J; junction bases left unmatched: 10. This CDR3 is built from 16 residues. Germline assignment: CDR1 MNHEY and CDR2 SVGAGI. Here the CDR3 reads CASSSGRLAAYNEQFF. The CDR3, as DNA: TGTGCCAGCAGTTCGGGCCGACTAGCAGCTTACAATGAGCAGTTCTTC.

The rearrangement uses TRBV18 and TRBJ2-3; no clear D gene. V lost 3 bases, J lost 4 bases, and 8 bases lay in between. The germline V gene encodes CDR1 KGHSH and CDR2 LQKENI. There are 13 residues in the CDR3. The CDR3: CASSPSFADTQYF. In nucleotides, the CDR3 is TGTGCCAGCTCACCTTCCTTTGCAGATACGCAGTATTTT.

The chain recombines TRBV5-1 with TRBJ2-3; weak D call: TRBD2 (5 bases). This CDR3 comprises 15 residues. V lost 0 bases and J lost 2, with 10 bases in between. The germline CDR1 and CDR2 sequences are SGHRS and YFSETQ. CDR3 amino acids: CASSLGENPTDTQYF. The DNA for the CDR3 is TGCGCCAGCAGCTTGGGGGAGAACCCCACAGATACGCAGTATTTT. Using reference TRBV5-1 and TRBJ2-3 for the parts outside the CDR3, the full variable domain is KAGVTQTPRYLIKTRGQQVTLSCSPISGHRSVSWYQQTPGQGLQFLFEYFSETQRNKGNFPGRFSGRQFSNSRSEMNVSTLELGDSALYLCASSLGENPTDTQYFGPGTRLTVL.

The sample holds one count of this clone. CDR3: CASSRRKGVVETQYF. DNA for the CDR3: TGTGCCAGCAGTCGGAGGAAGGGGGTCGTGGAGACCCAGTACTTC. The chain employs TRBV6-2 or TRBV6-3 and TRBJ2-5; the D gene is possibly TRBD1 (6 bases). V was trimmed by 5 bases and J by 5 bases, leaving 18 bases between them. The CDR3 totals 15 residues. Germline CDR1 is MNHEY and CDR2 is SVGEGT.

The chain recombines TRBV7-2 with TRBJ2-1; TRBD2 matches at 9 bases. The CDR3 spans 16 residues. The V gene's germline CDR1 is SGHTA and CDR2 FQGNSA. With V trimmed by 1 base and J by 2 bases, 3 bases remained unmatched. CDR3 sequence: CASSLVAGGPYNEQFF. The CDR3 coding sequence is TGTGCCAGCAGCTTAGTCGCGGGAGGGCCCTACAATGAGCAGTTCTTC.

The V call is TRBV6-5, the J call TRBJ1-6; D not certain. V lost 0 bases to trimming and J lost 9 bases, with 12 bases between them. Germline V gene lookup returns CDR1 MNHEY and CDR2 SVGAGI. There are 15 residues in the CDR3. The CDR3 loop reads CASSYSLREGSPLHF. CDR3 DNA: TGTGCCAGCAGTTACTCGCTCCGGGAAGGTTCACCCCTCCACTTT.

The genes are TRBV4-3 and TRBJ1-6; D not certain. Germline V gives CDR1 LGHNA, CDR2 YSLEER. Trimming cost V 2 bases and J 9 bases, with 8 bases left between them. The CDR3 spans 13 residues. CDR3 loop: CASSQLRGSPLHF. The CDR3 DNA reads TGCGCCAGCAGCCAACTACGGGGTTCACCCCTCCACTTT.

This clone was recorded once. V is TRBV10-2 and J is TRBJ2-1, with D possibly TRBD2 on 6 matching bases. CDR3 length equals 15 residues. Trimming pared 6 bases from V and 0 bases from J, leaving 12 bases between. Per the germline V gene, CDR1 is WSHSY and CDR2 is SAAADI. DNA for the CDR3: TGCGCCAGCAGGATGGGACTCAGCTCCTACAATGAGCAGTTCTTC. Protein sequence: CASRMGLSSYNEQFF.